This T cell receptor beta chain appears in the sequencing data of a study of EBV T-cell therapy then PD-1 blockade in nasopharyngeal carcinoma. About this clone itself: Its antigen is not known.

Generated by immunoSEQ multiplex PCR, the TCRdb table keeps only in-frame clones and is missing some. In the table there are some 17,000 clones, approximately 88% of which are singletons. Between the trimmed V and J ends, which lost 3 bases and 2 bases, there was a span of 5 bases. Germline V gives CDR1 MDHEN, CDR2 SYDVKM. This CDR3 has 13 amino acids. Described treatment: AdE1-LMPpoly-expanded autologous EBV-specific T-cell therapy followed by anti-PD-1 nivolumab. The origin of this receptor is a man aged 35-49 years with nasopharyngeal carcinoma. The V and J genes are TRBV28 and TRBJ1-3, with no clear D. The sample was CD8+ T cells from blood, taken at day 0 from a patient whose treatment included autologous EBV-specific T cells and nivolumab. The CDR3 spells CASSLSTGNTIYF. The CDR3 bases are TGTGCCAGCAGTTTGTCCACTGGAAACACCATATATTTT.